The rows below give T cell receptor beta chains drawn from one sample of a study of blood T cells in healthy people across ages. TCRdb analysed the 5' RACE reads with MiXCR anew, one entry per CDR3 protein. The profile shows about 780,000 distinct CDR3 sequences, under 30% of them singletons. The sample was also reused in another study, on T cells of mothers and their children.

The sample comprised blood. The receptors derive from a boy aged 5-17 years in good health. The CDR3 runs from the conserved cysteine through the conserved F or W. The D gene is left open where the match is weak. Some rows have no size entry. The others give once, few or many, or a class for an expanded clone.

CDR3 DNA: TGCAGTGCCCCGTACTATAATGAGCAGTTCTTC
CDR3 protein: CSAPYYNEQFF
D gene: -
V gene: TRBV20-1
J gene: TRBJ2-1
clone size: few

CDR3 DNA: TGTGCCAGCTCCTCAAACGCGGACAGCCTCTATGGCTACACCTTC
CDR3 protein: CASSSNADSLYGYTF
D gene: -
V gene: TRBV18
J gene: TRBJ1-2
clone size: -

CDR3 DNA: TGTGCCATCGGAGGCAACTACGAGCAGTACTTC
CDR3 protein: CAIGGNYEQYF
D gene: -
V gene: TRBV10-3
J gene: TRBJ2-7
clone size: few

CDR3 DNA: TGTGCCAGCAGCTCACACACCGGGACAGTCTTAGGAAAACTGTTTTTT
CDR3 protein: CASSSHTGTVLGKLFF
D gene: TRBD1
V gene: TRBV7-2
J gene: TRBJ1-4
clone size: -

CDR3 DNA: TGCAGTGCTAGGTGGACAGGGGAACCCTACGAGCAGTACTTC
CDR3 protein: CSARWTGEPYEQYF
D gene: TRBD1
V gene: TRBV20-1
J gene: TRBJ2-7
clone size: -

CDR3 DNA: TGCAGTGCTAGAGTGTCGGGCAATCAGCCCCAGCATTTT
CDR3 protein: CSARVSGNQPQHF
D gene: -
V gene: TRBV20-1
J gene: TRBJ1-5
clone size: -

CDR3 DNA: TGCGCCAGCAGCTTGACGGGACTGCAAGAGACCCAGTACTTC
CDR3 protein: CASSLTGLQETQYF
D gene: -
V gene: TRBV5-1
J gene: TRBJ2-5
clone size: few

CDR3 DNA: TGTGCCAGCAGCTTCTCCATACGGGGCCGGAACACCGGGGAGCTGTTTTTT
CDR3 protein: CASSFSIRGRNTGELFF
D gene: -
V gene: TRBV7-6
J gene: TRBJ2-2
clone size: -

CDR3 DNA: TGTGCCAGCAGCTGGAGGGCTGACGCAACTAATGAAAAACTGTTTTTT
CDR3 protein: CASSWRADATNEKLFF
D gene: -
V gene: TRBV13
J gene: TRBJ1-4
clone size: -

CDR3 DNA: TGTGCCAGCAGTTTGATAGGGAACACTGAAGCTTTCTTT
CDR3 protein: CASSLIGNTEAFF
D gene: -
V gene: TRBV27
J gene: TRBJ1-1
clone size: -

CDR3 DNA: TGTGCCAGCAGCTTAGAGGGGACTAGCAACGAGCAGTACTTC
CDR3 protein: CASSLEGTSNEQYF
D gene: TRBD2
V gene: TRBV7-9
J gene: TRBJ2-7
clone size: few

CDR3 DNA: TGCGCCAGCAGCGCGGGACAGGCGACTACAACTAATGAAAAACTGTTTTTT
CDR3 protein: CASSAGQATTTNEKLFF
D gene: TRBD1
V gene: TRBV5-1
J gene: TRBJ1-4
clone size: -

CDR3 DNA: TGTGCCAGCTCACCATACGACAGGGAAGCCTACGAGCAGTACTTC
CDR3 protein: CASSPYDREAYEQYF
D gene: TRBD1
V gene: TRBV18
J gene: TRBJ2-7
clone size: -

CDR3 DNA: TGCAGTGCTAGAGATCTGGGGGGGAGCTCCTACAATGAGCAGTTCTTC
CDR3 protein: CSARDLGGSSYNEQFF
D gene: TRBD2
V gene: TRBV20-1
J gene: TRBJ2-1
clone size: -

CDR3 DNA: TGTGCCAGCTCCTCTTCGGGGACAGTTCCCTACGAGCAGTACTTC
CDR3 protein: CASSSSGTVPYEQYF
D gene: TRBD1
V gene: TRBV18
J gene: TRBJ2-7
clone size: -

CDR3 DNA: TGCGCCAGCAGTTTGGACAGCGAATATGGCTACACCTTC
CDR3 protein: CASSLDSEYGYTF
D gene: -
V gene: TRBV4-1
J gene: TRBJ1-2
clone size: few

CDR3 DNA: TGCAGTGCTAGTCGACACCAAAACATTCAGTACTTC
CDR3 protein: CSASRHQNIQYF
D gene: -
V gene: TRBV20-1
J gene: TRBJ2-4
clone size: -